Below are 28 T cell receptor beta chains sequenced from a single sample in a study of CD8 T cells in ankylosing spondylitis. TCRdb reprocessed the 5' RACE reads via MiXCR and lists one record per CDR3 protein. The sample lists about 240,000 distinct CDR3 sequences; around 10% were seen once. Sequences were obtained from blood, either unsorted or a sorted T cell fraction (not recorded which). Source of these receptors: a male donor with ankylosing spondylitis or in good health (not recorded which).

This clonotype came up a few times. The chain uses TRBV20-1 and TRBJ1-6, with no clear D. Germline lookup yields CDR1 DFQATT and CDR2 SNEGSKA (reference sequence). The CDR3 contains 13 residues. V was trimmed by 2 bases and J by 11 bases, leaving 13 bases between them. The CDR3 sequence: CSARRMQATPLHF. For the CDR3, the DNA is TGCAGTGCTAGAAGAATGCAGGCGACACCCCTCCACTTT.

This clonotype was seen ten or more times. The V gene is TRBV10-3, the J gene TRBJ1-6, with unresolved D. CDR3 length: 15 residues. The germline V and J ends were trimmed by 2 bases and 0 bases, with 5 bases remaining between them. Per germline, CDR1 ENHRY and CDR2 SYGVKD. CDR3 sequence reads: CAISEEFSYNSPLHF. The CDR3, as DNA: TGTGCCATCAGTGAGGAGTTCTCCTATAATTCACCCCTCCACTTT.

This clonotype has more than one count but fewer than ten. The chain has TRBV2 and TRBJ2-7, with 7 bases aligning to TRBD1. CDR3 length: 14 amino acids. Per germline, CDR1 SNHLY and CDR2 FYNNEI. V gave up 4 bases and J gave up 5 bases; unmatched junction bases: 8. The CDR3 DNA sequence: TGTGCCAGCAGTGTCGTGACAGGGTCCCACGAGCAGTACTTC. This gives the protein CASSVVTGSHEQYF.

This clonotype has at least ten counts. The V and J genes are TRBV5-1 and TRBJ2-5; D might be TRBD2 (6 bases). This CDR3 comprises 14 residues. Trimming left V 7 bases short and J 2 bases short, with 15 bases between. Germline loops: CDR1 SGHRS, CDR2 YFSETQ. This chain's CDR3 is CASGSLGGQETQYF. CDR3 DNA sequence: TGCGCCAGCGGATCCCTGGGGGGACAAGAGACCCAGTACTTC.

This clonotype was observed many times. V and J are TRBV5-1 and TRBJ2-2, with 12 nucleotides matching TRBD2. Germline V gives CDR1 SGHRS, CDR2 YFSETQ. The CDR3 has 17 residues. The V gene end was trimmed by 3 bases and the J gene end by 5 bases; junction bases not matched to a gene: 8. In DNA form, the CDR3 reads TGCGCCAGCAGCTGGACCCGACTAGCGGGAGTAACCGGGGAGCTGTTTTTT. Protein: CASSWTRLAGVTGELFF.

The CDR3 here is CASGSSSQPQHF. The CDR3 bases are TGTGCCAGCGGATCCTCCAGCCAGCCCCAGCATTTT. This sequence joins TRBV27 and TRBJ1-5; D call uncertain. Germline V lookup: CDR1 MNHEY, CDR2 SMNVEV (reference sequence). The CDR3 is made up of 12 amino acids. V shed 8 bases and J shed 7 bases, with 12 bases lying between them.

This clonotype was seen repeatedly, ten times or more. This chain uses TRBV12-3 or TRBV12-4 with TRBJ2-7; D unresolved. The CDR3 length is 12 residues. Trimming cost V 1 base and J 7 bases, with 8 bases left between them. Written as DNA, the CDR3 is TGTGCCAGCAGTTTAGGACTTCGGGAGCAGTACTTC. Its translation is CASSLGLREQYF.

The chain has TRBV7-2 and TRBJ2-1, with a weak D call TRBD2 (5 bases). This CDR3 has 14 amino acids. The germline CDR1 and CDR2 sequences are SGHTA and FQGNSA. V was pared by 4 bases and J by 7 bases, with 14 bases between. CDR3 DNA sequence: TGTGCCAGCAGCTGGCCCGGACTGACGAATGAGCAGTTCTTC. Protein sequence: CASSWPGLTNEQFF.

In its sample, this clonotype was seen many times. In DNA, the CDR3 is TGTGCCAGCAGAGAGGGGGGGCGCGGGTCTGAAGCTTTCTTT. Translation gives CASREGGRGSEAFF. The V call is TRBV12-3 or TRBV12-4, the J call TRBJ1-1; maybe TRBD1 (6 bases). This CDR3 spans 14 amino acids. The germline V and J ends were trimmed by 6 bases and 6 bases, with 17 bases remaining between them.

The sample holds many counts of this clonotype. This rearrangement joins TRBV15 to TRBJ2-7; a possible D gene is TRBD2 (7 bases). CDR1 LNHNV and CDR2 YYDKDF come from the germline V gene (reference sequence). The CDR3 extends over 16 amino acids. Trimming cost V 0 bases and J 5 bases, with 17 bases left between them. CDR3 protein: CATSRDRGGNRNEQYF. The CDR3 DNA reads TGTGCCACCAGCAGAGATAGGGGGGGAAACAGAAACGAGCAGTACTTC.

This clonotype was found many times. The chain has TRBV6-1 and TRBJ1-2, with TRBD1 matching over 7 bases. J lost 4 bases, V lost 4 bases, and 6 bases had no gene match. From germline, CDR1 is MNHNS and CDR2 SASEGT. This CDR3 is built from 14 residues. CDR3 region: CASSALNRGYGYTF. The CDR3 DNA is TGTGCCAGCAGTGCTCTCAACAGGGGCTATGGCTACACCTTC.

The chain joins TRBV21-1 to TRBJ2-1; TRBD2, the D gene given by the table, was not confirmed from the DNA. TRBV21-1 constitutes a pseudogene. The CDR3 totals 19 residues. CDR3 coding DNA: TGTGCCAGCAGCAATTCCCCCAGCGGGAGGTCCCCGAGCTACAATGAGCAGTTCTTC. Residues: CASSNSPSGRSPSYNEQFF.

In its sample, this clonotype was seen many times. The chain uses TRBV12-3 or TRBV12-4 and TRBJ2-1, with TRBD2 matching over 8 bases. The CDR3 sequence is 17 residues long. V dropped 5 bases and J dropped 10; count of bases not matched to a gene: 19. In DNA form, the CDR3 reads TGTGCCAGCAGTACCGGTATCGGGGGGGGCGGCCCCTGGGAGCAGTTCTTC. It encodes CASSTGIGGGGPWEQFF.

The DNA for the CDR3 is TGTGCCAGTAGTGAACAGGGCTTGAGGGCCCTCCACTTT. Protein sequence: CASSEQGLRALHF. The genes are TRBV19 and TRBJ1-6, with D maybe TRBD1 (6 bases). Deletions cut 5 bases from V and 14 bases from J, with 16 bases between. CDR1 is LNHDA, CDR2 SQIVND, per germline (reference sequence). The CDR3 consists of 13 residues.

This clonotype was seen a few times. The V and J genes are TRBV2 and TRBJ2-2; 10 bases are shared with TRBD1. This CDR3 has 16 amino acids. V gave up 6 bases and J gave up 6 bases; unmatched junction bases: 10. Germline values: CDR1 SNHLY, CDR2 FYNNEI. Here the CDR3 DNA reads TGTGCCAGCAGCGGTGGACAGGGGGGATTGTCCGGGGAGCTGTTTTTT. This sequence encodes CASSGGQGGLSGELFF.

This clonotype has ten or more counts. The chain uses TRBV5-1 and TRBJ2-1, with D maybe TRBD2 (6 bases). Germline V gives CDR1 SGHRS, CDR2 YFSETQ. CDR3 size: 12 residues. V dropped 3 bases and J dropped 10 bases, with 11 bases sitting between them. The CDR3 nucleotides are TGCGCCAGCAGCTGGGGGGAGAACGAGCAGTTCTTC. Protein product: CASSWGENEQFF.

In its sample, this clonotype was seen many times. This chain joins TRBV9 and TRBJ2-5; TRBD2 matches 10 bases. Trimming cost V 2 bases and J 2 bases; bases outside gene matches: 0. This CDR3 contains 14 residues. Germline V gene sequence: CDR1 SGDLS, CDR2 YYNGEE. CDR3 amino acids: CASSVGLAQETQYF. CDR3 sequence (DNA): TGTGCCAGCAGCGTGGGACTAGCGCAAGAGACCCAGTACTTC.

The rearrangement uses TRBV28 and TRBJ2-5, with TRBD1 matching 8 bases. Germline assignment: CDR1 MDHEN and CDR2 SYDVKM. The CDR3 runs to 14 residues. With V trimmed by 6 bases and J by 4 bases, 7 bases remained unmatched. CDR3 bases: TGTGCCAGCAGCCTGACAGGGGAAGGAGAGACCCAGTACTTC. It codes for CASSLTGEGETQYF.

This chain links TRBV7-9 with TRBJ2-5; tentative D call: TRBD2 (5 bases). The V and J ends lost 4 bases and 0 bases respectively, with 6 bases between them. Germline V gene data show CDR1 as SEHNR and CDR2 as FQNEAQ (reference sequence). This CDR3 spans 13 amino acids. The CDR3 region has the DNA TGTGCCAGCAGCTCGCGGGACCAAGAGACCCAGTACTTC. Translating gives CASSSRDQETQYF.

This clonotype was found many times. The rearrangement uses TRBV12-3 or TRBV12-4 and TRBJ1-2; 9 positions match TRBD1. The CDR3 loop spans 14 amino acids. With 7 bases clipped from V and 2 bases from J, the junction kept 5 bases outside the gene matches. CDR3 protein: CASIVTGGNYGYTF. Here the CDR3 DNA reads TGTGCCAGCATTGTGACAGGGGGGAACTATGGCTACACCTTC.

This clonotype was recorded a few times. CDR3 in amino acids: CASGTADSGTQYF. CDR3 coding DNA: TGCGCCAGCGGGACGGCCGATTCTGGGACGCAGTATTTT. This rearrangement joins TRBV10-2 to TRBJ2-3, with D tentatively TRBD1 or TRBD2 (5 bases each). V lost 8 bases, J lost 9 bases, and 18 bases lay in between. Germline assignment: CDR1 WSHSY and CDR2 SAAADI. The CDR3 totals 13 residues.

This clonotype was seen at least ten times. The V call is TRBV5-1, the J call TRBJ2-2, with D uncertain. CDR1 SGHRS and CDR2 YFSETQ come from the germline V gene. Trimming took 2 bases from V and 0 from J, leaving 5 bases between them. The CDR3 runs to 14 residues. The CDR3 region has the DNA TGCGCCAGCAGCTTCCAGCCGAACACCGGGGAGCTGTTTTTT. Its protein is CASSFQPNTGELFF.

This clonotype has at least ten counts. The CDR3 region is CASSLRGGSYTSTDTQYF. The CDR3 region has the DNA TGTGCCAGCAGCTTACGCGGGGGCTCCTATACCAGCACAGATACGCAGTATTTT. The rearrangement links TRBV7-3 to TRBJ2-3; possible D gene TRBD2, 7 bases. Germline values: CDR1 SGHTA, CDR2 FQGTGA. The CDR3 loop spans 18 amino acids. The ends were cut back, 2 bases at V and 0 bases at J, with 18 bases in the middle.

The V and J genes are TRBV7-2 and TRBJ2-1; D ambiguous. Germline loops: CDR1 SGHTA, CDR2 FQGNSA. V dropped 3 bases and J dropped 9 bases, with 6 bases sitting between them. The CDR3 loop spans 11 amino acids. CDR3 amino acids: CASSFSGEQFF. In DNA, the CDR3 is TGTGCCAGCAGCTTCTCCGGTGAGCAGTTCTTC.

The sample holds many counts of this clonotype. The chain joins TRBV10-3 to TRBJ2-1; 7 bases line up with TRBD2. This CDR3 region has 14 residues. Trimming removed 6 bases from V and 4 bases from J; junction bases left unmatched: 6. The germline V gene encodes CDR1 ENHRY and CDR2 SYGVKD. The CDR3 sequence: CAIRGWGGYNEQFF. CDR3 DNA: TGTGCCATCAGGGGGTGGGGGGGATACAATGAGCAGTTCTTC.

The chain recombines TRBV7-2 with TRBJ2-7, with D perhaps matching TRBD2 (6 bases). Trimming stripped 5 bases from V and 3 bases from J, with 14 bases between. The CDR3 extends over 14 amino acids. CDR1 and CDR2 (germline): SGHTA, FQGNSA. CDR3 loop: CASSPPGENYEQYF. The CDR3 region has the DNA TGTGCCAGCAGCCCCCCGGGGGAGAACTACGAGCAGTACTTC.

The CDR3 here is CASSPGQGGHTIYF. CDR3 DNA sequence: TGCGCCAGCAGCCCCGGACAGGGTGGTCACACCATATATTTT. This chain joins TRBV5-1 and TRBJ1-3, with 8 bases lining up with TRBD1. With V trimmed by 4 bases and J by 8 bases, 8 bases remained unmatched. Germline values: CDR1 SGHRS, CDR2 YFSETQ. The CDR3 is 14 residues long.

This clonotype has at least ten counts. CDR3 sequence: CASRHEPGLGNTEAFF. The CDR3 coding sequence is TGCGCCAGCAGGCATGAACCGGGACTGGGGAACACTGAAGCTTTCTTT. J is TRBJ1-1 and V is TRBV5-1, with D perhaps matching TRBD1 (5 bases). V shed 5 bases and J shed 1 base, with 18 bases lying between them. The CDR3 length is 16 residues. The germline gives CDR1 SGHRS, CDR2 YFSETQ.